The next 10 T cell receptor beta chains were all read from a single sample in a study of circulating and synovial CD4+ cells in juvenile arthritis. Repertoires were generated with immunoSEQ multiplex PCR, while TCRdb's copy carries only in-frame clones and drops some. The sample includes about 4,000 clones, over 70% seen only once; the top ten take 3% to 4%. The source material was CD4+ T cells from synovial fluid. Receptor source: a human donor with juvenile idiopathic arthritis.

This clone was seen only a few times. CDR3 sequence reads: CASSLSGPYEQYF. CDR3 bases: TGCGCCAGCAGCTTAAGCGGACCCTACGAGCAGTACTTC. J is TRBJ2-7 and V is TRBV5-1; weak D call: TRBD2 (5 bases). Trimming removed 2 bases from V and 2 bases from J, with 8 bases in between. CDR3 length: 13 residues. CDR1 is SGHRS, CDR2 YFSETQ, per germline.

This clone was found once. This chain connects TRBV10-3 to TRBJ2-3, with 11 bases aligning to TRBD2. The CDR3 contains 14 residues. CDR1 is ENHRY, CDR2 SYGVKD, per germline. The junction had 8 bases not matched to a gene; V was cut back by 11 bases and J by 4 bases. CDR3 loop: CASQLAGDPDTQYF. The CDR3 DNA reads as TGTGCCTCGCAACTAGCGGGAGACCCAGATACGCAGTATTTT.

The rearrangement uses TRBV2 and TRBJ1-4; D possibly corresponds to TRBD1 (5 bases). The CDR3 length is 11 residues. From germline, CDR1 is SNHLY and CDR2 FYNNEI. Trimming removed 6 bases at V and 12 bases at J, with 11 bases between. DNA for the CDR3: TGTGCCAGCAGCTATTCAGGGCAACTGTTTTTT. Protein: CASSYSGQLFF.

V usage is TRBV7-8 and J usage is TRBJ2-7; D not resolved. CDR3 length: 13 amino acids. The ends were cut back, 6 bases at V and 1 base at J, with 10 bases in the middle. The germline gives CDR1 SGHVS, CDR2 FQNEAQ. CDR3 loop: CASRPRWSYEQYF. For the CDR3, the DNA is TGTGCCAGCAGGCCGCGGTGGTCCTACGAGCAGTACTTC.

This chain connects TRBV5-4 to TRBJ2-3, with unresolved D. The CDR3 sequence is 13 residues long. The germline V gene has CDR1 SGHNT and CDR2 YYREEE (reference sequence). Between the trimmed V and J ends, which lost 2 bases and 2 bases, there was a span of 6 bases. DNA for the CDR3: TGTGCCAGCAGCTTATCCTACACAGATACGCAGTATTTT. This codes for CASSLSYTDTQYF. Drawing the rest from reference TRBV5-4 and TRBJ2-3, the complete variable domain is ETGVTQSPTHLIKTRGQQVTLRCSSQSGHNTVSWYQQALGQGPQFIFQYYREEENGRGNFPPRFSGLQFPNYSSELNVNALELDDSALYLCASSLSYTDTQYFGPGTRLTVL.

With respect to this clone: One end of the junction is discordant with germline, which a read error may explain. The V and J genes are TRBV11-1 and TRBJ1-6; D might be TRBD1 (6 bases). CDR1 is SGHAT and CDR2 is FQDESV in the germline V gene (reference sequence). The CDR3 totals 13 residues. This CDR3 is CASSDRDNSPLHF. CDR3 in DNA: TGTGCCAGCAGCGATAGGGACAATTCCCCCCTCCACTTT.

The V call is TRBV6-1, the J call TRBJ2-7; the D gene is possibly TRBD1 (6 bases). The CDR3 length is 13 residues. Germline V gene sequence: CDR1 MNHNS, CDR2 SASEGT. The ends were cut back, 8 bases at V and 5 bases at J, with 16 bases in the middle. The CDR3 sequence: CASGIHRAHEQYF. In DNA, the CDR3 is TGTGCCAGCGGGATTCACAGGGCCCACGAGCAGTACTTC.

The V call is TRBV30, the J call TRBJ2-3; D is possibly TRBD2 (7 bases). The V end was cut by 5 bases, the J end by 0 bases, with 15 bases between. Germline-derived CDR1 and CDR2 are GTSNPN and SVGIG (reference sequence). The CDR3 sequence is 15 residues long. The chain's CDR3 is CAWEGGSGSTDTQYF. CDR3 nucleotides: TGTGCCTGGGAGGGGGGTAGCGGGAGCACAGATACGCAGTATTTT.

Concerning this clone: The sample contains more than one DNA sequence encoding this CDR3. The CDR3 here is CASSFGRESYNEQFF. In DNA, the CDR3 is TGTGCCAGCAGTTTCGGGCGGGAAAGCTACAATGAGCAGTTCTTC. This chain connects TRBV27 to TRBJ2-1; tentative D call: TRBD2 (6 bases). The germline gives CDR1 MNHEY, CDR2 SMNVEV (reference sequence). V was clipped by 3 bases and J by 3 bases, with 12 bases between them. This CDR3 has 15 residues.

The chain joins TRBV6-6 to TRBJ1-5; D remains unclear. Germline CDR1 reads MNHNY; CDR2 reads SVGAGI (reference sequence). The CDR3 is 14 residues long. Trimming pared 2 bases from V and 1 base from J, leaving 6 bases between. Here the CDR3 reads CASSYGRSNQPQHF. The CDR3, as DNA: TGTGCCAGCAGTTACGGGAGGAGCAATCAGCCCCAGCATTTT.